The rows below give T cell receptor beta chains drawn from one sample of a study of long-term antiretroviral therapy in people with HIV. The assay was immunoSEQ multiplex PCR, and TCRdb's table has in-frame clones only and misses some. The data contain 20,000 or so clones, roughly 83% of them singletons. The specimen was unsorted PBMCs, collected 0.9 years after starting antiretroviral therapy. These receptors all come from a man between 18 and 29 years old with HIV. Both conserved end residues are part of each CDR3.

V	J	CDR3
TRBV29-1	TRBJ1-1	CSVGVAEAFF
TRBV30	TRBJ2-7	CAWSLPGRGILYEQYF
TRBV11-2	TRBJ2-1	CASSLGGGLNEQFF
TRBV9	TRBJ2-7	CASSVDGAGLGEQYF
TRBV28	TRBJ2-7	CASGDYDLREQYF
TRBV28	TRBJ2-1	CASSRGDSYNEQFF
TRBV28	TRBJ1-5	CASSFSPNRQGFKKPQHF
TRBV2	TRBJ2-1	CASSESTHLAGINEQFF
TRBV30	TRBJ2-7	CAWSVPGWYEQYF
TRBV4-1	TRBJ2-7	CASSQPTGSSYEQYF
TRBV28	TRBJ1-1	CASTTRVPEAFF
TRBV27	TRBJ1-1	CASSLTSTWTEAFF
TRBV10-3	TRBJ2-3	CATRPGQSTDTQYF
TRBV4-1	TRBJ1-4	CASSQDRGAGREKLFF
TRBV4-1	TRBJ2-5	CASSQFILAEETQYF
TRBV7-9	TRBJ1-2	CASSPPPVFERDYGYTF
TRBV28	TRBJ1-1	CASSPTGRTEAFF
TRBV19	TRBJ1-4	CATAERASEKLFF
TRBV5-6	TRBJ2-1	CASSFYRVGLHNEQFF
TRBV28	TRBJ2-1	CASSSGTGNEQFF
TRBV27	TRBJ2-6	CASSPGRAGANVLTF
TRBV6-6	TRBJ1-4	CASSPRDRANEKLFF
TRBV5-5	TRBJ2-3	CASSLAGSTDTQYF
TRBV7-3	TRBJ2-3	CASSLFRSGDTQYF
TRBV19	TRBJ1-4	CASNTGESGKKLFF
TRBV5-4	TRBJ1-2	CASSLFTGGDSWNYGYTF
TRBV5-1	TRBJ1-1	CASSPRRAGDEAFF
TRBV28	TRBJ1-2	CASSSRDYTF
TRBV5-5	TRBJ1-1	CASSLEFGGSPEAFF
TRBV7-9	TRBJ1-6	CASSIGPGTPLHF
TRBV21-1	TRBJ2-5	CASSGTGTQLQETQYF
TRBV14	TRBJ2-1	CASSRLAGELSYNEQFF
TRBV5-6	TRBJ2-5	CASTLQGTQETQYF
TRBV11-2	TRBJ2-1	CASSFTSGPYNEQFF
TRBV29-1	TRBJ1-1	CSVDKQGGAEAFF
TRBV7-7	TRBJ2-3	CASSLRGGLADTQYF
TRBV10-2	TRBJ2-2	CATIYTGELFF
TRBV6-6	TRBJ2-3	CASSSLQGSDTQYF
TRBV11-2	TRBJ2-1	CASSLDFTGLLALNEQFF
TRBV6-5	TRBJ2-7	CASSGRDRPWEQYF
TRBV7-2	TRBJ1-2	CASSLTALYGYTF
TRBV28	TRBJ1-5	CASRGLGPNQPQHF
TRBV6-6	TRBJ1-5	CASSYNGHSNQPQHF
TRBV4-1	TRBJ1-2	CASSQGRGIHGYTF
TRBV11-2	TRBJ2-7	CASSLEWYTGRGYEQYF
TRBV27	TRBJ2-2	CASSFRLAPGELFF
TRBV28	TRBJ1-5	CASSLLSVRQPQHF
TRBV28	TRBJ2-4	CASQGGTKNIQYF
TRBV5-1	TRBJ1-2	CASSLDRANYGYTF
TRBV9	TRBJ2-7	CASSVGVGTNYEQYF
TRBV20-1	TRBJ2-1	CSANSGGEQFF
TRBV11-1	TRBJ1-4	CASSFGQGRYEKLFF
TRBV19	TRBJ2-3	CASGGSSTDTQYF
TRBV9	TRBJ1-2	CASSGSGMQGYTF
TRBV7-2	TRBJ2-3	CASSLGGTTADTQYF